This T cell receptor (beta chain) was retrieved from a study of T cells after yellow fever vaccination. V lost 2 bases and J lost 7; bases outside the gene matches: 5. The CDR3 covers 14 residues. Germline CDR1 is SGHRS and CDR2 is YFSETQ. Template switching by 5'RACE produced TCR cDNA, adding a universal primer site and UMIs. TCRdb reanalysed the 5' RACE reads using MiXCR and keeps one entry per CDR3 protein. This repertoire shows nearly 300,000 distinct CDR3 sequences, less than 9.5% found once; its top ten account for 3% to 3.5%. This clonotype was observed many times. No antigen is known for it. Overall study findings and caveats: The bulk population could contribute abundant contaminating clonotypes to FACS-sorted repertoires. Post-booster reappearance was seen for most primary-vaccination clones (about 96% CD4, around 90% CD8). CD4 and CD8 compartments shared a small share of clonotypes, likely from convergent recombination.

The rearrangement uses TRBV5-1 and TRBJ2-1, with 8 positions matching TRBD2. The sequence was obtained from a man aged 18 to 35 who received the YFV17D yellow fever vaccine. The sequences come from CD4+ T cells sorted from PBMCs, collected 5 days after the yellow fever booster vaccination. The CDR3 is CASSFTGGPNEQFF. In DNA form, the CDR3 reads TGCGCCAGCAGCTTCACGGGGGGGCCAAATGAGCAGTTCTTC.